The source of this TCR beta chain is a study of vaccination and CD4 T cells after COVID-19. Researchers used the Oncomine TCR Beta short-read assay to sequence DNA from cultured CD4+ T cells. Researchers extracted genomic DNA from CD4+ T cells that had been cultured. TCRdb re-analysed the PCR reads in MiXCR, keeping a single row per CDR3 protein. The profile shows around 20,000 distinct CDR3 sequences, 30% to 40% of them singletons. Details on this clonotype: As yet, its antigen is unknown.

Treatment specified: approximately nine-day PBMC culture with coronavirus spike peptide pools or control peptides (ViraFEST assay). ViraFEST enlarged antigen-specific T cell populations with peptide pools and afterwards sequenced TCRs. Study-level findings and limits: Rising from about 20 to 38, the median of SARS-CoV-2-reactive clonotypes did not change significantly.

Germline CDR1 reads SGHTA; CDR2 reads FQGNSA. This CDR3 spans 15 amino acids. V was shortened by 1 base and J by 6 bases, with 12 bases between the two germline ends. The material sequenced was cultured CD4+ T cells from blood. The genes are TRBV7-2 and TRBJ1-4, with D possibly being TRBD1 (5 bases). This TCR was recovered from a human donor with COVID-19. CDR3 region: CASSLVSRADEKLFF. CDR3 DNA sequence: TGTGCCAGCAGCTTAGTGTCCAGGGCGGATGAAAAACTGTTTTTT.